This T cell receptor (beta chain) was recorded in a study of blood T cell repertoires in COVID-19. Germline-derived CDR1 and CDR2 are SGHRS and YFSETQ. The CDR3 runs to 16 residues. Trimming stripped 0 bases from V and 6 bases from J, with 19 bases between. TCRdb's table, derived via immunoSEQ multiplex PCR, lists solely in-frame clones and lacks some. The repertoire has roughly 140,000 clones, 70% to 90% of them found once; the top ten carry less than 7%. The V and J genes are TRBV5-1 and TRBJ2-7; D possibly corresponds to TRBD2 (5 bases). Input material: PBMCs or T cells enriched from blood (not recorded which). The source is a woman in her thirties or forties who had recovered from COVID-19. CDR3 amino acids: CASSLESFSVGGEQYF. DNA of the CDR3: TGCGCCAGCAGCTTGGAAAGTTTCTCCGTTGGAGGCGAGCAGTACTTC.